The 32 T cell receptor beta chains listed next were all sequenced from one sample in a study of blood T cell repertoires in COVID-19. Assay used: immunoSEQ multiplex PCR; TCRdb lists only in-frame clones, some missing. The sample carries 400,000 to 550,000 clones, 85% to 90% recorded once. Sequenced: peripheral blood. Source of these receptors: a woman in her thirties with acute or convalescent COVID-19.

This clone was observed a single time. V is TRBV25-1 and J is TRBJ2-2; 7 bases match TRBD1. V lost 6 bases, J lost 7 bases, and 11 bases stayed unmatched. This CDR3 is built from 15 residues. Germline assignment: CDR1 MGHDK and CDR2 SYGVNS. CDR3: CASRLTAGGSGELFF. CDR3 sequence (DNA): TGTGCCAGCAGATTAACGGCAGGGGGAAGCGGGGAGCTGTTTTTT.

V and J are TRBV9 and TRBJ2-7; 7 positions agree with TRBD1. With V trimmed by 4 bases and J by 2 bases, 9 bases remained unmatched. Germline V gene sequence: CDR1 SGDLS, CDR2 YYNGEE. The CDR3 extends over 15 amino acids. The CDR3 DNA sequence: TGTGCCAGCAGCCGTCTTGGGGACAGTACCTACGAGCAGTACTTC. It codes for CASSRLGDSTYEQYF. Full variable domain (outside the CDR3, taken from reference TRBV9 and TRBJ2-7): DSGVTQTPKHLITATGQRVTLRCSPRSGDLSVYWYQQSLDQGLQFLIQYYNGEERAKGNILERFSAQQFPDLHSELNLSSLELGDSALYFCASSRLGDSTYEQYFGPGTRLTVT.

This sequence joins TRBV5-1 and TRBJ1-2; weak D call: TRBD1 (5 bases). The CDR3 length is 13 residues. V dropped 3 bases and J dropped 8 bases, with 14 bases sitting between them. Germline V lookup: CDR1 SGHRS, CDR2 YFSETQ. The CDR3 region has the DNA TGCGCCAGCAGCTCAGAGGGACTAGAAGGCTACACCTTC. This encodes CASSSEGLEGYTF.

The CDR3 nucleotides read TGTGCCAGCAGCTTAACGAGTAGCGGGGGGGCCAGGGAGACCCAGTACTTC. It encodes CASSLTSSGGARETQYF. This chain uses TRBV7-3 with TRBJ2-5; TRBD2 matches at 11 bases. The CDR3 contains 17 residues. V was pared by 0 bases and J by 5 bases, with 8 bases of the junction left unmatched. Germline CDR1 is SGHTA and CDR2 is FQGTGA.

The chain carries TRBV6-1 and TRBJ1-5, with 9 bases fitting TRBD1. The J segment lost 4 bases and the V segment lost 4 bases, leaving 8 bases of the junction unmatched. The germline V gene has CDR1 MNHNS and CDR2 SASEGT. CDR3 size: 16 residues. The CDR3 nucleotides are TGTGCCAGCAGTGCCGGGGACAGGGCAATTAATCAGCCCCAGCATTTT. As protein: CASSAGDRAINQPQHF.

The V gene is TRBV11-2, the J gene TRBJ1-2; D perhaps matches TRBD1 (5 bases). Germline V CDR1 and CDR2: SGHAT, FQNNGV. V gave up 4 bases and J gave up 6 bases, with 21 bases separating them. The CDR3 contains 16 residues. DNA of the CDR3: TGTGCCAGCAGCTCCAATAGAGGCCGGGGGGTTGATGGCTACACCTTC. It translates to CASSSNRGRGVDGYTF.

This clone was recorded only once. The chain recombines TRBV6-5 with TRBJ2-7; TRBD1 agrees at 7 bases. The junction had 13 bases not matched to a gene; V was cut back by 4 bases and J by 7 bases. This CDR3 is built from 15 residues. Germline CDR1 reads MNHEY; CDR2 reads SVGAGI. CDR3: CASSSDRLAGREQYF. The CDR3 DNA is TGTGCCAGCAGTTCGGACAGGTTAGCAGGACGGGAGCAGTACTTC.

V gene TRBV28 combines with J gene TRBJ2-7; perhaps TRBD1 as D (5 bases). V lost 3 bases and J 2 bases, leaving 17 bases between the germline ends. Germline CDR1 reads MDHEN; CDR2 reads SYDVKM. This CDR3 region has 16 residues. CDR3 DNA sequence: TGTGCCAGCAGTTTTGGGGCAGTCACCAATACCTACGAGCAGTACTTC. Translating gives CASSFGAVTNTYEQYF.

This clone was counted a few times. The CDR3 is CASSLDGAYEQYF. CDR3 bases: TGCGCCAGCAGTTTGGACGGGGCCTACGAGCAGTACTTC. This chain links TRBV10-1 with TRBJ2-7; TRBD2 might be the D (5 bases). Germline V CDR1 and CDR2: WNHNN, SYGVQD (reference sequence). This CDR3 has 13 amino acids. V lost 5 bases and J 2 bases, leaving 10 bases between the germline ends.

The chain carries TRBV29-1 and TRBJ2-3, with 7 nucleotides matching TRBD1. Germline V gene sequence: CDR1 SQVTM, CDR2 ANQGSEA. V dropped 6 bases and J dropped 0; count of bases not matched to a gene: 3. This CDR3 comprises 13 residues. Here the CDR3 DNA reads TGCAGCGTAATGGACAGGAGCACAGATACGCAGTATTTT. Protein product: CSVMDRSTDTQYF.

Here the CDR3 DNA reads TGTGCCAGCAGCTTACGATTTGAGGGTTCCGGGGAGCTGTTTTTT. As protein: CASSLRFEGSGELFF. The chain carries TRBV7-9 and TRBJ2-2, with D possibly TRBD2 on 5 matching bases. Germline CDR1 and CDR2: SEHNR and FQNEAQ (reference sequence). The CDR3 consists of 15 residues. With 2 bases removed from V and 6 bases from J, the gap between germline ends came to 13 bases.

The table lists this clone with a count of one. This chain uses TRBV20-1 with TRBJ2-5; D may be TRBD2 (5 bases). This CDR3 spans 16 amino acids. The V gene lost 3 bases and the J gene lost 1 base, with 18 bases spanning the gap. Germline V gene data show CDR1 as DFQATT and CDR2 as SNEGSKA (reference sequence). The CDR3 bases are TGCAGTGCTAGTGCTGAGGGTAGAGGGCCCCAAGAGACCCAGTACTTC. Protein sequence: CSASAEGRGPQETQYF.

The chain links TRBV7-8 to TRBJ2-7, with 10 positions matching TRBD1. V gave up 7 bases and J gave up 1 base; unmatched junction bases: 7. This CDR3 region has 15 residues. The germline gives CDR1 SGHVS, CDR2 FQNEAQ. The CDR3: CASTRAGQGSYEQYF. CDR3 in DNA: TGTGCCAGCACCCGGGCGGGACAGGGGTCCTACGAGCAGTACTTC.

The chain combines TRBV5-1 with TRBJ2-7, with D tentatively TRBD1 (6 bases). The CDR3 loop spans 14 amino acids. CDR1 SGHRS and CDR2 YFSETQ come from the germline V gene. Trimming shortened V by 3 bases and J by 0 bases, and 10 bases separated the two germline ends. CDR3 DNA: TGCGCCAGCAGCTGGAGGACAGACTCCTACGAGCAGTACTTC. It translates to CASSWRTDSYEQYF.

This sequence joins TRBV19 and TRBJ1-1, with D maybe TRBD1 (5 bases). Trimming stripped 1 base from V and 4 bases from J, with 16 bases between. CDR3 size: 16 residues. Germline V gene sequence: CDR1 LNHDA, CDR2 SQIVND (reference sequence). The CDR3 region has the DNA TGTGCCAGTAGTATAGGGACAACTAACCTGGGCACTGAAGCTTTCTTT. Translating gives CASSIGTTNLGTEAFF.

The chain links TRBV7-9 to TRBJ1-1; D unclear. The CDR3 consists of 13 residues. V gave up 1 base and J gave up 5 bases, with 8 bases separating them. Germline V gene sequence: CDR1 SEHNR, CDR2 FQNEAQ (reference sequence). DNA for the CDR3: TGTGCCAGCAGCTTAGTTAGCGAGACTGAAGCTTTCTTT. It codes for CASSLVSETEAFF.

DNA of the CDR3: TGTGCCAGCACGGGTGGAAGCAATCAGCCCCAGCATTTT. It yields the protein CASTGGSNQPQHF. The chain is built from TRBV2 and TRBJ1-5; the D is unclear. Germline-derived CDR1 and CDR2 are SNHLY and FYNNEI. The V and J ends lost 7 bases and 1 base respectively, with 8 bases between them. The CDR3 is 13 residues long.

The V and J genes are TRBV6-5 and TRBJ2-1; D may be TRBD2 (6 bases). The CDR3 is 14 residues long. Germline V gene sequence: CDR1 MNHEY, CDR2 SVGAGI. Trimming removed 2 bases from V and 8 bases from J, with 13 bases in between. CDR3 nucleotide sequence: TGTGCCAGCAGTTACCCGGAGAGGGACTATGAGCAGTTCTTC. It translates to CASSYPERDYEQFF.

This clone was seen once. As DNA, the CDR3 is TGTGCCAGCAGTTTATGGTGGCCCGGGGAGGGCCTCTCTGGGGCCAACGTCCTGACTTTC. As protein: CASSLWWPGEGLSGANVLTF. This chain connects TRBV28 to TRBJ2-6; 7 nucleotides line up with TRBD2. The V segment lost 0 bases and the J segment 0 bases; nucleotides outside the gene matches: 11. The CDR3 has 20 residues. The germline CDR1 and CDR2 sequences are MDHEN and SYDVKM.

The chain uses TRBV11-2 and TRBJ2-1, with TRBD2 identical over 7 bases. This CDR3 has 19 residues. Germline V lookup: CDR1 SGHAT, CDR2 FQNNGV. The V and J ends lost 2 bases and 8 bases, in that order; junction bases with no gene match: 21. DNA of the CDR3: TGTGCCAGCAGCTTATTCGCGGGGGAGTCCTATTCGGGGCTGGATGAGCAGTTCTTC. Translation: CASSLFAGESYSGLDEQFF.

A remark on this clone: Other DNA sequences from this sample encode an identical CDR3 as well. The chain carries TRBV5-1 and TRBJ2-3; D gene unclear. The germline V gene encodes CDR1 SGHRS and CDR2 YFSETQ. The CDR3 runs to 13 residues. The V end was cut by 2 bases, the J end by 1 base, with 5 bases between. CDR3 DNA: TGCGCCAGCAGCTTCCAGGGCACAGATACGCAGTATTTT. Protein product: CASSFQGTDTQYF.

CDR3 DNA: TGTGCCATCACCATGGACAGGGACCAGCCCCAGCATTTT. The encoded protein is CAITMDRDQPQHF. The V and J genes are TRBV10-3 and TRBJ1-5, with 8 bases identical to TRBD1. The CDR3 loop spans 13 amino acids. V gave up 7 bases and J gave up 7 bases; unmatched junction bases: 6. Germline CDR1 and CDR2: ENHRY and SYGVKD.

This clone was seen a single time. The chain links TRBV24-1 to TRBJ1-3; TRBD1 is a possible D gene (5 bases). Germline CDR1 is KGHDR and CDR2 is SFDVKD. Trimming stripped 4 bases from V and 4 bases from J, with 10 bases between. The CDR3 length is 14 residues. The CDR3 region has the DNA TGTGCCACCAGTGACCAGACAGAAGGAAACACCATATATTTT. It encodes CATSDQTEGNTIYF.

CDR3 nucleotide sequence: TGTGCCAGCAGTTGGGAGACAGGGGGAGCAGAGACCCAGTACTTC. Residues: CASSWETGGAETQYF. The chain couples TRBV28 to TRBJ2-5; 9 bases are shared with TRBD1. Germline lookup yields CDR1 MDHEN and CDR2 SYDVKM. This CDR3 has 15 amino acids. J gave up 4 bases and V 4 bases, and 7 bases lay outside the gene matches.

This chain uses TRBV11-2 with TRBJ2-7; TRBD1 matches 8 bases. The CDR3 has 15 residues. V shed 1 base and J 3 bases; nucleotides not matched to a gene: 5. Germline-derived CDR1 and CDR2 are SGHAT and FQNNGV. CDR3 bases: TGTGCCAGCAGCTTAGGGGCAGGGACAGGCTACGAGCAGTACTTC. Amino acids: CASSLGAGTGYEQYF. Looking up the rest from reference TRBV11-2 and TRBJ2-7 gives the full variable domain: EAGVAQSPRYKIIEKRQSVAFWCNPISGHATLYWYQQILGQGPKLLIQFQNNGVVDDSQLPKDRFSAERLKGVDSTLKIQPAKLEDSAVYLCASSLGAGTGYEQYFGPGTRLTVT.

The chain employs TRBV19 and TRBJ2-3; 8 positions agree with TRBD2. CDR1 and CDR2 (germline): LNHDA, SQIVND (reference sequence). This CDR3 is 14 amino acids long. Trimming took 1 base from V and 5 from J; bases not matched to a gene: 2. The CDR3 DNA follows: TGTGCCAGTAGTATAGCGGGGGGGCAAGATACGCAGTATTTT. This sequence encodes CASSIAGGQDTQYF.

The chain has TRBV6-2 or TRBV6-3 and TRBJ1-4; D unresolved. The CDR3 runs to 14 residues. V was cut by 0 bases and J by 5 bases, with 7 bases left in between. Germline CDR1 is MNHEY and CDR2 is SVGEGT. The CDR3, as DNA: TGTGCCAGCAGTTACTCGGAGTTAAATGAAAAACTGTTTTTT. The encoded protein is CASSYSELNEKLFF.

The CDR3 sequence: CATGTSAGAQYNEQFF. CDR3 sequence (DNA): TGTGCCACCGGAACCTCAGCGGGGGCCCAATACAATGAGCAGTTCTTC. This chain links TRBV24-1 with TRBJ2-1; 8 bases fit TRBD2. The V gene end was trimmed by 9 bases and the J gene end by 4 bases; junction bases not matched to a gene: 13. Germline V gene lookup returns CDR1 KGHDR and CDR2 SFDVKD. The CDR3 is 16 residues long.

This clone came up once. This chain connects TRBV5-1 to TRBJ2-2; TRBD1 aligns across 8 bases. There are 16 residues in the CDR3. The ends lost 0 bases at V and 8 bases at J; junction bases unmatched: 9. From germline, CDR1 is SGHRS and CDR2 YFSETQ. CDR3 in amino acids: CASSLGWTGSEGELFF. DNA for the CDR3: TGCGCCAGCAGCTTGGGCTGGACAGGGTCGGAAGGGGAGCTGTTTTTT.

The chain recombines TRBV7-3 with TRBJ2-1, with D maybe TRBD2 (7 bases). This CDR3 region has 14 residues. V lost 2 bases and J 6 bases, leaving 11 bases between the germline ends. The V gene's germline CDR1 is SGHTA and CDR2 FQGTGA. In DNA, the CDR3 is TGTGCCAGCAGCTTACAGGGGAGGGGCAATGAGCAGTTCTTC. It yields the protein CASSLQGRGNEQFF.

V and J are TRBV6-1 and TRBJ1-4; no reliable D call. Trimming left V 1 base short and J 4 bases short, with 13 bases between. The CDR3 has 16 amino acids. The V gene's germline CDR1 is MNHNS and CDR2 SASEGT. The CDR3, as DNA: TGTGCCAGCAGTGAAGGGCCCGGGGATTATAATGAAAAACTGTTTTTT. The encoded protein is CASSEGPGDYNEKLFF.

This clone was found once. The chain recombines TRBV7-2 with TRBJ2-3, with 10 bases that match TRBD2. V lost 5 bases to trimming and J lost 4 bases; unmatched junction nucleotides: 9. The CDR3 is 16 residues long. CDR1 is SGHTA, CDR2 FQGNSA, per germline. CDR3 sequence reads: CASSPDERGGADTQYF. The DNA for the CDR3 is TGTGCCAGCAGCCCCGACGAGCGGGGGGGCGCAGATACGCAGTATTTT. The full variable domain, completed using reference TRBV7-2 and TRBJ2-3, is GAGVSQSPSNKVTEKGKDVELRCDPISGHTALYWYRQSLGQGLEFLIYFQGNSAPDKSGLPSDRFSAERTGGSVSTLTIQRTQQEDSAVYLCASSPDERGGADTQYFGPGTRLTVL.